This T cell receptor beta chain came from a study of shared clonotypes between healthy human individuals (dated by TCRdb to about 2020). For the wider study: The cohort included a few men and a couple of women between 18 and 49 years of age. For each donor, CD4 naive and CD4 memory were each given three plates, CD8 naive was given two plates, and CD8 memory was given one plate. The study deeply sequenced blood TCR repertoires of 5 or 6 healthy adults to estimate repertoire size and the extent of clonotype sharing between individuals. To increase sequencing depth and limit assay-specific biases, TCR repertoire library preparation and sequencing were carried out by different laboratories using diverse techniques. Leukapheresis yielded between about 0.94 and 9 billion PBMCs per donor. Overall study results and their limits: Approximately 5% of naive CD4, 3% to 4% of naive CD8, 2.3% of memory CD4, and about 0.4% of memory CD8 clonotypes were shared across a few donors. The small number of donors limited the genetic and exposure-history diversity represented. Sampling was limited to blood, and TCR repertoires in tissue likely differ from TCR repertoires in blood. Incomplete sequencing was indicated by rarefaction of sorted-subset datasets, despite the large sequencing depth. Estimated clonotype richness was generally larger for naive than for memory subsets. Pairwise subsampling indicated that sequencing depth was expected to affect the degree of clonotype sharing among donors. Compared with non-shared clonotypes, the clonotypes found in all four sorted-subset donors had higher generation probabilities.

The donors were healthy, HIV-negative adults who had no recently reported acute infections or vaccinations. All donors were Caucasian adults living in Nashville, Tennessee, USA. CD4+ T cells were enriched through magnetic negative selection, after which naive cells were positively selected on CD45RA and the remaining negative fraction served as the memory subset. After blood collection by leukapheresis, PBMCs were isolated using Ficoll-Histopaque density gradient centrifugation and then cryopreserved in the vapor phase of liquid nitrogen. Purity and quantity of every magnetically sorted T cell population were checked by analytical flow cytometry. Each sorted fraction had its genomic DNA isolated and then quantified by UV absorbance on a Nanodrop 2000c. Remarks on this clone: This clone's antigen is unknown. Base qualities are not at hand, and no much larger clone is one base apart.

Counted from cysteine to phenylalanine, this CDR3 has 14 amino acids. Just CDR3 DNA is preserved here, 42 bases in frame from base 1. From a lookup of the germline V gene (reference sequence), CDR1 and CDR2 are MNHEY and SMNVEV. Trimming takes 0 bases from V and 2 bases from J, and the germline ends sit 7 bases apart. Using the deep immunoSEQ assay, multiplex PCR amplified TCR CDR3 regions from genomic DNA. For each cell subset, the extracted genomic DNA was distributed evenly across all wells of several immunoSEQ 96-well plates, and each plate served as one replicate. For sorted subsets, around 200 ng genomic DNA, equal to 30,000 to 35,000 T cell genomes, was loaded into each replicate PCR. The purified libraries were quantified using a Qubit 3.0 fluorometer, sized with a Bioanalyzer 2100, and then quantified again using the KAPA Library Quantification kit. A separate single-read 150-cycle Illumina NextSeq 550 flow cell was used to sequence each immunoSEQ 96-well plate. The paper's processing steps were these. Because only junctional sequences without quality scores were contained in the immunoSEQ output, filtering matching that applied to full-length reads could not be performed. To assign V/J genes and CDR3, sequences were annotated using PyIR, a Python wrapper for IgBLAST v1.9, with IMGT germline references. Any read was removed if the V/J assignment was weak (E-value above 1e-6), the CDR3 was missing, or the read contained stop codons, out-of-frame junctions, or ambiguous translated residues. V3J clonotypes were defined as sequences sharing an identical inferred V gene, J gene, and CDR3 amino acid sequence. Percentage overlap between repertoires was calculated by dividing the number of shared unique clonotypes by the size of the smaller repertoire. Three approaches were used to assess repertoire richness: RTK rarefaction, the Chao1 estimator, and Recon v2.1 estimates of unobserved clonotypes. For all TCRbeta clonotypes obtained by the gDNA method from a few donors, generation probabilities were computed with OLGA. TCRdb's version of the immuneACCESS table is confined to in-frame rearrangements and falls short of the full clone set. An unresolved V gene accounts for under half of the shortfall where checked; the remainder is of unknown origin. V and J calls and clone size are as listed in that table; D and trimming were resolved from the DNA. This sample has 1.6 million or so clones in its table, and 95% to 97% of those were observed once. The ten largest clones capture about 1.2% of the sample.

The chain is assembled from TRBV27 and TRBJ1-1; no D gene can be assigned with confidence. The source material was naive CD4+ T cells sorted from blood. Sample cell subset or site, as interpreted from the label and publication: CD45RA+ positively selected. The source of this sequence is a man between 25 and 39 years old in good health. The nucleotide sequence reads TGTGCCAGCAGTTTATCCCGGAGAAACACTGAAGCTTTCTTT. Protein translation: CASSLSRRNTEAFF.